This TCR beta chain was sequenced for a study of shared T cell receptors in the human thymus. The method was immunoSEQ multiplex PCR; TCRdb's version includes in-frame clones alone and lacks a portion of them. Among hundreds of thousands of clones, approximately 88% were seen once, and the ten largest hold around 0.0099%. The V gene's germline CDR1 is SGHNT and CDR2 YENEEA. CDR3 size: 15 residues. With V trimmed by 5 bases and J by 4 bases, 9 bases remained unmatched. These data also formed part of another study, on human thymus T cells. This second study says: Donors were healthy Finnish infants having corrective surgery for congenital heart defects. Thymus was obtained from resections taken during corrective heart surgery. Unrelated individuals reportedly shared highly overlapping thymic TCR repertoires.

The sample consisted of thymocytes. The rearrangement uses TRBV11-3 and TRBJ2-3, with 7 bases fitting TRBD1. This TCR derives from a boy in the first two years of life with a congenital heart defect. CDR3 loop: CASSPSRGGADTQYF. The CDR3 DNA reads TGTGCCAGCAGCCCGAGTAGAGGGGGCGCAGATACGCAGTATTTT. The whole variable domain, remainder taken from reference TRBV11-3 and TRBJ2-3, is EAGVVQSPRYKIIEKKQPVAFWCNPISGHNTLYWYLQNLGQGPELLIRYENEEAVDDSQLPKDRFSAERLKGVDSTLKIQPAELGDSAVYLCASSPSRGGADTQYFGPGTRLTVL.